What follows describes a single TCR beta chain. This clone was seen only once. Which antigen it targets is not known. No per-base quality is available; no much larger clone lies one base away. The CDR3 spans 14 residues, from the cysteine through the phenylalanine. The retained sequence is limited to the CDR3, 42 bases, with the frame set at the first base. Trimming accounts for 0 bases at V and 8 bases at J, while the number of junction bases matched to no gene is 7. CDR1 and CDR2, per the germline V gene (reference sequence), are SGHNT and YYREEE. The sample is drawn from a study of shared clonotypes between healthy human individuals (dated by TCRdb to about 2020). With respect to the entire study: The cohort included three men and a couple of women between 18 and 49 years of age. Per donor, three plates each were used for CD4 naive and CD4 memory, two for CD8 naive, and one for CD8 memory. Per donor, leukapheresis produced somewhere between about 0.94 and 9.5 billion PBMCs. Libraries were prepared and TCR repertoires were sequenced by different laboratories using diverse techniques, in order to increase sequencing depth and limit assay-specific biases. To estimate repertoire size and how much clonotypes are shared between individuals, the study performed deep sequencing of blood TCR repertoires from roughly five healthy adults. General conclusions and limits of the study: Higher generation probabilities were observed for clonotypes shared by all four sorted-subset donors than for non-shared clonotypes. Naive subsets generally had larger estimated clonotype richness than memory subsets. Sampling was limited to blood, and TCR repertoires in tissue likely differ from TCR repertoires in blood. Because the study included a small number of donors, the genetic and exposure-history diversity represented was limited. Across a handful of donors, 5% to 6% of naive CD4, 3.5% of naive CD8, under 2.5% of memory CD4, and roughly 0.4% of memory CD8 clonotypes were shared. Pairwise subsampling indicated that sequencing depth was expected to affect the degree of clonotype sharing among donors. Incomplete sequencing was indicated by rarefaction of sorted-subset datasets, despite the large sequencing depth.

The donors were healthy, HIV-negative adults who had no recently reported acute infections or vaccinations. All donors were Caucasian adults living in Nashville, Tennessee, USA. CD4+ T cells were enriched through magnetic negative selection, after which naive cells were positively selected on CD45RA and the remaining negative fraction served as the memory subset. Blood was collected by leukapheresis, and PBMCs were isolated by Ficoll-Histopaque density gradient centrifugation and then cryopreserved in liquid nitrogen vapor phase. Analytical flow cytometry was used to check the purity and quantity of every magnetically sorted T cell population. Each sorted fraction had its genomic DNA isolated and then quantified by UV absorbance on a Nanodrop 2000c. Using the deep immunoSEQ assay, TCR CDR3 regions were amplified from genomic DNA by multiplex PCR. Extracted genomic DNA from each cell subset was spread evenly across all wells of several immunoSEQ 96-well plates, with each plate serving as a replicate. For sorted subsets, approximately 0.2 ug of genomic DNA, equivalent to 25,000 to 35,000 T cell genomes, went into each replicate PCR. The purified libraries were quantified using a Qubit 3.0 fluorometer, sized with a Bioanalyzer 2100, and then quantified again using the KAPA Library Quantification kit. Every immunoSEQ 96-well plate was sequenced on a dedicated single-read 150-cycle Illumina NextSeq 550 flow cell. As for the authors' bioinformatics: Because only junctional sequences without quality scores were contained in the immunoSEQ output, filtering matching that applied to full-length reads could not be performed. To assign V/J genes and CDR3, sequences were annotated using PyIR, a Python wrapper for IgBLAST v1.9, with IMGT germline references. Reads were removed for weak V/J assignments (E-value above 1e-6), missing CDR3, stop codons, out-of-frame junctions, or ambiguous translated residues. V3J clonotypes were defined by identical inferred V gene, J gene, and CDR3 amino acid sequence. To compute the percentage overlap between repertoires, the number of shared unique clonotypes was divided by the size of the smaller repertoire. Richness of each repertoire was evaluated using RTK rarefaction, the Chao1 estimator, and Recon v2.1 estimates of unobserved clonotypes. Generation probabilities for all TCRbeta clonotypes obtained by the gDNA method from a few donors were computed using OLGA. TCRdb re-hosts the immuneACCESS table, in-frame sequences only. Its copies lack some clones; in the studies checked, an unresolved V gene accounts for under half of them, and the cause for the rest is not known. The DNA gave D and trimming, while V, J and clone size come from that table. This sample gives 2 million to 2.5 million clones in total; roughly 95% of them show up just once. More than 0.1% of the sample is held by the ten biggest clonotypes.

The clonotype was recovered from a man in his late teens or twenties in good health. Material: naive CD4+ T cells sorted from blood. Per the publication, the cell subset or site label means: CD45RA+ positively selected. This receptor chain uses TRBV5-4 and TRBJ1-2; 7 central nucleotides agree with TRBD1. The CDR3 protein: CASSLVGQKLGYTF. The bases are TGTGCCAGCAGCTTGGTGGGACAGAAGCTCGGCTACACCTTC.